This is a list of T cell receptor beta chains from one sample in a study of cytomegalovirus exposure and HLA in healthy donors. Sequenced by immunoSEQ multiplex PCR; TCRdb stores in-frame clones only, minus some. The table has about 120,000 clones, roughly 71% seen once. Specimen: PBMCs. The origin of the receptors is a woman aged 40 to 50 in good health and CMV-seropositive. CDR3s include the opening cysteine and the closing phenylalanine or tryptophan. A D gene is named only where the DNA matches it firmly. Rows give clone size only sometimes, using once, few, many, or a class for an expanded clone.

CDR3aa: CAISEGQENTEAFF
CDR3nt: TGTGCCATCAGTGAGGGACAAGAGAACACTGAAGCTTTCTTT
abundance: few
j_gene: TRBJ1-1
v_gene: TRBV10-3
d_gene: -

CDR3aa: CASSLAIGQGGSYEQYF
CDR3nt: TGTGCCAGCAGCTTGGCCATTGGACAGGGCGGATCCTACGAGCAGTACTTC
abundance: few
j_gene: TRBJ2-7
v_gene: TRBV7-6
d_gene: TRBD1

CDR3aa: CAWSVSPPGTRDNEQFF
CDR3nt: TGTGCCTGGAGTGTATCCCCCCCCGGGACTAGAGACAATGAGCAGTTCTTC
abundance: -
j_gene: TRBJ2-1
v_gene: TRBV30
d_gene: TRBD2

CDR3aa: CASSVAKRTDTQYF
CDR3nt: TGTGCCAGCAGCGTAGCTAAGCGCACAGATACGCAGTATTTT
abundance: few
j_gene: TRBJ2-3
v_gene: TRBV9
d_gene: -

CDR3aa: CASSVGGEQFF
CDR3nt: TGTGCCAGCAGTGTGGGGGGGGAGCAGTTCTTC
abundance: -
j_gene: TRBJ2-1
v_gene: TRBV25-1
d_gene: TRBD2

CDR3aa: CAISEVESTDTQYF
CDR3nt: TGTGCCATCAGTGAGGTAGAAAGCACAGATACGCAGTATTTT
abundance: -
j_gene: TRBJ2-3
v_gene: TRBV10-3
d_gene: -

CDR3aa: CAWSQGVSYEQYF
CDR3nt: TGTGCCTGGAGCCAGGGGGTATCCTACGAGCAGTACTTC
abundance: -
j_gene: TRBJ2-7
v_gene: TRBV30
d_gene: TRBD1

CDR3aa: CAWSVRGGQGGQYF
CDR3nt: TGTGCCTGGAGTGTCCGGGGCGGACAGGGCGGGCAGTACTTC
abundance: -
j_gene: TRBJ2-7
v_gene: TRBV30
d_gene: TRBD1

CDR3aa: CASSPDRTSYEQYF
CDR3nt: TGTGCCAGCAGTCCAGACAGGACCTCCTACGAGCAGTACTTC
abundance: -
j_gene: TRBJ2-7
v_gene: TRBV7-3
d_gene: -

CDR3aa: CASSETGGANVLTF
CDR3nt: TGTGCCAGTAGTGAGACAGGTGGGGCCAACGTCCTGACTTTC
abundance: -
j_gene: TRBJ2-6
v_gene: TRBV19
d_gene: -

CDR3aa: CASGLVLADRDRELNEQFF
CDR3nt: TGTGCTAGTGGTTTGGTACTCGCGGACCGGGACAGGGAATTGAATGAGCAGTTCTTC
abundance: -
j_gene: TRBJ2-1
v_gene: TRBV12-5
d_gene: TRBD1

CDR3aa: CAISLTQTTEAFF
CDR3nt: TGTGCCATCAGCCTCACTCAAACCACTGAAGCTTTCTTT
abundance: -
j_gene: TRBJ1-1
v_gene: TRBV10-3
d_gene: -

CDR3aa: CASSVKAGTNYEQYF
CDR3nt: TGTGCCAGCAGCGTAAAAGCCGGGACTAATTACGAGCAGTACTTC
abundance: -
j_gene: TRBJ2-7
v_gene: TRBV9
d_gene: TRBD2

CDR3aa: CASSQDLGGKETQYF
CDR3nt: TGCGCCAGCAGCCAAGATCTGGGGGGAAAAGAGACCCAGTACTTC
abundance: -
j_gene: TRBJ2-5
v_gene: TRBV4-3
d_gene: -

CDR3aa: CASSLGGRAGETQYF
CDR3nt: TGTGCTAGCAGCTTGGGCGGGAGGGCCGGAGAGACCCAGTACTTC
abundance: -
j_gene: TRBJ2-5
v_gene: TRBV7-7
d_gene: TRBD2

CDR3aa: CSVAKGLQGRNTEAFF
CDR3nt: TGCAGCGTCGCTAAGGGTTTACAGGGAAGGAACACTGAAGCTTTCTTT
abundance: -
j_gene: TRBJ1-1
v_gene: TRBV29-1
d_gene: -

CDR3aa: CASRRSAGNTGELFF
CDR3nt: TGTGCCAGCAGACGGAGCGCTGGGAACACCGGGGAGCTGTTTTTT
abundance: -
j_gene: TRBJ2-2
v_gene: TRBV6-6
d_gene: -

CDR3aa: CASSSPGLGYEQYF
CDR3nt: TGTGCCAGCAGTTCTCCGGGACTAGGGTACGAGCAGTACTTC
abundance: -
j_gene: TRBJ2-7
v_gene: TRBV6-5
d_gene: TRBD2

CDR3aa: CASSVATAVEFQETQYF
CDR3nt: TGTGCCAGCAGTGTTGCGACAGCCGTCGAATTTCAAGAGACCCAGTACTTC
abundance: -
j_gene: TRBJ2-5
v_gene: TRBV2
d_gene: -

CDR3aa: CAWTERGNWGYGYTF
CDR3nt: TGTGCCTGGACTGAGAGGGGGAATTGGGGCTATGGCTACACCTTC
abundance: -
j_gene: TRBJ1-2
v_gene: TRBV30
d_gene: -

CDR3aa: CASSHDNSGTSPGELFF
CDR3nt: TGCGCCAGCAGCCACGACAATTCCGGGACTAGTCCCGGGGAGCTGTTTTTT
abundance: -
j_gene: TRBJ2-2
v_gene: TRBV4-3
d_gene: TRBD2

CDR3aa: CASSFRSSGTANEKLFF
CDR3nt: TGTGCCAGTAGTTTTAGGAGCTCCGGGACAGCTAATGAAAAACTGTTTTTT
abundance: -
j_gene: TRBJ1-4
v_gene: TRBV19
d_gene: TRBD1

CDR3aa: CSVGQGTDYTF
CDR3nt: TGCAGCGTTGGACAGGGTACGGACTACACCTTC
abundance: -
j_gene: TRBJ1-2
v_gene: TRBV29-1
d_gene: TRBD1

CDR3aa: CASSPHTGGTEAFF
CDR3nt: TGTGCCAGTAGTCCCCACACAGGGGGCACTGAAGCTTTCTTT
abundance: few
j_gene: TRBJ1-1
v_gene: TRBV19
d_gene: TRBD1

CDR3aa: CASSEAPDRVGYF
CDR3nt: TGTGCCAGCAGCGAAGCACCGGACAGGGTAGGGTACTTC
abundance: -
j_gene: TRBJ2-7
v_gene: TRBV6-1
d_gene: TRBD1

CDR3aa: CASSMLAVSTDTQYF
CDR3nt: TGTGCCAGTAGTATGCTAGCGGTAAGCACAGATACGCAGTATTTT
abundance: -
j_gene: TRBJ2-3
v_gene: TRBV19
d_gene: TRBD2

CDR3aa: CATSSSTGDPNQPQHF
CDR3nt: TGTGCCACCAGCAGTTCCACAGGGGATCCCAATCAGCCCCAGCATTTT
abundance: -
j_gene: TRBJ1-5
v_gene: TRBV15
d_gene: TRBD1

CDR3aa: CASSPDRGIQPQHF
CDR3nt: TGTGCCAGCAGTCCAGACAGGGGAATTCAGCCCCAGCATTTT
abundance: -
j_gene: TRBJ1-5
v_gene: TRBV27
d_gene: TRBD1

CDR3aa: CASSYGTGGQTQYF
CDR3nt: TGTGCCAGCAGTTACGGGACGGGGGGGCAGACCCAGTACTTC
abundance: -
j_gene: TRBJ2-5
v_gene: TRBV6-5
d_gene: TRBD2

CDR3aa: CASSRGLAGGSYQETQYF
CDR3nt: TGTGCCAGCAGCCGCGGACTAGCGGGAGGCTCGTACCAAGAGACCCAGTACTTC
abundance: -
j_gene: TRBJ2-5
v_gene: TRBV27
d_gene: TRBD2

CDR3aa: CSVVTGSTGELFF
CDR3nt: TGCAGCGTTGTGACAGGTAGCACCGGGGAGCTGTTTTTT
abundance: -
j_gene: TRBJ2-2
v_gene: TRBV29-1
d_gene: -

CDR3aa: CASSAGQNYGYTF
CDR3nt: TGTGCCAGTAGTGCGGGACAGAACTATGGCTACACCTTC
abundance: -
j_gene: TRBJ1-2
v_gene: TRBV19
d_gene: TRBD1

CDR3aa: CASRSQGSTEAFF
CDR3nt: TGTGCCAGCAGGTCACAGGGGAGCACTGAAGCTTTCTTT
abundance: -
j_gene: TRBJ1-1
v_gene: TRBV6-5
d_gene: TRBD1

CDR3aa: CASSLGTGANTGELFF
CDR3nt: TGCGCCAGCAGCTTGGGGACAGGTGCGAACACCGGGGAGCTGTTTTTT
abundance: once
j_gene: TRBJ2-2
v_gene: TRBV5-1
d_gene: TRBD1

CDR3aa: CASSYSGHSNEKLFF
CDR3nt: TGTGCCAGCAGTTACTCCGGACACTCTAATGAAAAACTGTTTTTT
abundance: -
j_gene: TRBJ1-4
v_gene: TRBV6-5
d_gene: -

CDR3aa: CAISESETGVSTDTQYF
CDR3nt: TGTGCCATCAGTGAGTCCGAGACAGGGGTTAGCACAGATACGCAGTATTTT
abundance: once
j_gene: TRBJ2-3
v_gene: TRBV10-3
d_gene: TRBD1

CDR3aa: CASSFEAREQFF
CDR3nt: TGTGCCAGCAGCTTCGAGGCGCGTGAGCAGTTCTTC
abundance: few
j_gene: TRBJ2-1
v_gene: TRBV7-9
d_gene: -

CDR3aa: CASSLTASGGVDTQYF
CDR3nt: TGTGCCAGCAGCTTAACAGCTAGCGGGGGGGTGGATACGCAGTATTTT
abundance: -
j_gene: TRBJ2-3
v_gene: TRBV7-3
d_gene: TRBD2

CDR3aa: CASSAAGQNNEQFF
CDR3nt: TGTGCCAGCAGCGCAGCGGGACAAAACAATGAGCAGTTCTTC
abundance: -
j_gene: TRBJ2-1
v_gene: TRBV6-6
d_gene: -

CDR3aa: CASSQRYRVYEQYF
CDR3nt: TGCGCCAGCAGCCAACGGTACAGGGTTTACGAGCAGTACTTC
abundance: -
j_gene: TRBJ2-7
v_gene: TRBV4-3
d_gene: -

CDR3aa: CASSISGTANQPQHF
CDR3nt: TGTGCCAGTAGTATATCCGGGACAGCAAATCAGCCCCAGCATTTT
abundance: -
j_gene: TRBJ1-5
v_gene: TRBV19
d_gene: TRBD1

CDR3aa: CASSTTGGRNTEAFF
CDR3nt: TGTGCCAGTAGCACTACAGGGGGAAGGAACACTGAAGCTTTCTTT
abundance: few
j_gene: TRBJ1-1
v_gene: TRBV19
d_gene: TRBD1

CDR3aa: CASSLERLQGRAVEQFF
CDR3nt: TGCGCCAGCAGCTTGGAGCGTTTACAGGGGCGCGCGGTTGAGCAGTTCTTC
abundance: once
j_gene: TRBJ2-1
v_gene: TRBV5-1
d_gene: TRBD1

CDR3aa: CASSLGGRIGTQYF
CDR3nt: TGTGCCAGCAGTTTAGGTGGGAGGATAGGTACGCAGTATTTT
abundance: -
j_gene: TRBJ2-3
v_gene: TRBV27
d_gene: -

CDR3aa: CASSATGNTNTEAFF
CDR3nt: TGTGCCAGCAGCGCCACAGGGAACACGAACACTGAAGCTTTCTTT
abundance: -
j_gene: TRBJ1-1
v_gene: TRBV9
d_gene: -

CDR3aa: CASSLGAGQAWNSYGYTF
CDR3nt: TGTGCCAGCAGCTTAGGAGCGGGACAGGCTTGGAATTCGTATGGCTACACCTTC
abundance: -
j_gene: TRBJ1-2
v_gene: TRBV7-9
d_gene: TRBD1

CDR3aa: CASGPGGEGTEAFF
CDR3nt: TGTGCCAGCGGTCCAGGGGGCGAGGGCACTGAAGCTTTCTTT
abundance: -
j_gene: TRBJ1-1
v_gene: TRBV28
d_gene: TRBD1

CDR3aa: CATLAGEAYNSPLHF
CDR3nt: TGTGCCACCCTTGCGGGGGAGGCATATAATTCACCCCTCCACTTT
abundance: -
j_gene: TRBJ1-6
v_gene: TRBV19
d_gene: -

CDR3aa: CASSPRSASSYEQYF
CDR3nt: TGTGCCAGCAGCCCGAGGTCGGCGAGCTCCTACGAGCAGTACTTC
abundance: -
j_gene: TRBJ2-7
v_gene: TRBV9
d_gene: -

CDR3aa: CASSQDGTSGGPAADTQYF
CDR3nt: TGTGCCAGCAGCCAAGACGGGACTAGCGGGGGGCCCGCGGCAGATACGCAGTATTTT
abundance: -
j_gene: TRBJ2-3
v_gene: TRBV14
d_gene: TRBD2

CDR3aa: CASSYSTGSRTEAFF
CDR3nt: TGTGCCAGCAGTTACTCGACAGGGTCGAGGACTGAAGCTTTCTTT
abundance: -
j_gene: TRBJ1-1
v_gene: TRBV6-5
d_gene: TRBD1

CDR3aa: CASQTGLEQYF
CDR3nt: TGTGCCAGCCAGACAGGGCTCGAGCAGTACTTC
abundance: once
j_gene: TRBJ2-7
v_gene: TRBV6-5
d_gene: TRBD1

CDR3aa: CATLGQTNTGELFF
CDR3nt: TGTGCCACCTTAGGACAGACGAACACCGGGGAGCTGTTTTTT
abundance: -
j_gene: TRBJ2-2
v_gene: TRBV19
d_gene: -

CDR3aa: CASSYSPERGEYEQYF
CDR3nt: TGTGCCAGCAGTTACTCGCCTGAGCGGGGGGAATACGAGCAGTACTTC
abundance: -
j_gene: TRBJ2-7
v_gene: TRBV6-5
d_gene: TRBD2

CDR3aa: CAWMGQMNTEAFF
CDR3nt: TGTGCCTGGATGGGACAGATGAACACTGAAGCTTTCTTT
abundance: few
j_gene: TRBJ1-1
v_gene: TRBV30
d_gene: TRBD1